This is a list of T cell receptor beta chains from one sample in a study of memory CD4+ T cells and cytomegalovirus serostatus. Libraries were prepared by immunoSEQ multiplex PCR; TCRdb keeps only in-frame clonotypes and omits some of them. The sample shows some 54,000 clones, over 60% of them seen only once. Material: memory CD4+ T cells from blood. The source is an adult in good health and CMV-seropositive. Both conserved end residues are trimmed from each CDR3. Each record gives: J gene, CDR3 length, V gene, D gene, CDR3 protein. A D gene is named only where the DNA matches it firmly.

j_call: TRBJ1-5; cdr3_length: 13; v_call: TRBV5-1; d_call: TRBD1; cdr3_aa: ASSLGQGANQPQH
j_call: TRBJ2-1; cdr3_length: 12; v_call: TRBV7-3; d_call: .; cdr3_aa: ASSPLGSNNEQF
j_call: TRBJ2-2; cdr3_length: 13; v_call: TRBV5-1; d_call: .; cdr3_aa: ASSSSTGNTGELF
j_call: TRBJ2-4; cdr3_length: 14; v_call: TRBV7-3; d_call: .; cdr3_aa: ARSLGGGGLGNIQY
j_call: TRBJ2-2; cdr3_length: 12; v_call: TRBV5-1; d_call: .; cdr3_aa: ASSPFVDTGELF
j_call: TRBJ2-5; cdr3_length: 11; v_call: TRBV5-1; d_call: .; cdr3_aa: ASSSGPGETQY
j_call: TRBJ1-1; cdr3_length: 12; v_call: TRBV10-3; d_call: .; cdr3_aa: AISESGLNTEAF
j_call: TRBJ1-5; cdr3_length: 15; v_call: TRBV19; d_call: .; cdr3_aa: ASSIVIRRYSNQPQH
j_call: TRBJ1-5; cdr3_length: 12; v_call: TRBV19; d_call: .; cdr3_aa: ASSIGAGGQPQH
j_call: TRBJ1-5; cdr3_length: 13; v_call: TRBV6-6; d_call: .; cdr3_aa: ASSQGTASNQPQH
j_call: TRBJ1-1; cdr3_length: 16; v_call: TRBV5-1; d_call: TRBD1; cdr3_aa: ASSLGDRGPLGHTEAF
j_call: TRBJ2-3; cdr3_length: 13; v_call: TRBV7-9; d_call: .; cdr3_aa: ASSFQGWDTDTQY
j_call: TRBJ1-1; cdr3_length: 15; v_call: TRBV6-1; d_call: .; cdr3_aa: ASSEAGLDRKNTEAF
j_call: TRBJ1-1; cdr3_length: 9; v_call: TRBV20-1; d_call: .; cdr3_aa: SATDHERAF
j_call: TRBJ1-2; cdr3_length: 12; v_call: TRBV30; d_call: .; cdr3_aa: AWSAAPRRDGYT